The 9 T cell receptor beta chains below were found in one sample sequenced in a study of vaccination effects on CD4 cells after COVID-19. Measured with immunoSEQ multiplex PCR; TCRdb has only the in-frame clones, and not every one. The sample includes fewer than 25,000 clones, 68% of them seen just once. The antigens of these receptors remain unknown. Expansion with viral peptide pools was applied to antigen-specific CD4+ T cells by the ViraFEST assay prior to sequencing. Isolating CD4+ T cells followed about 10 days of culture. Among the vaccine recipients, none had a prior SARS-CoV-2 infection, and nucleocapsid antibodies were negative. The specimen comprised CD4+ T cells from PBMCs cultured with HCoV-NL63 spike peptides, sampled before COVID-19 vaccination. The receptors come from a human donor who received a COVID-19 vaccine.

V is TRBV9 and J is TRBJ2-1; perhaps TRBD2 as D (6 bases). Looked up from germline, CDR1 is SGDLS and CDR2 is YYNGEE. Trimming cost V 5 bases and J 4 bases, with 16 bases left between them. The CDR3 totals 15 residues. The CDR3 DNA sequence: TGTGCCAGCAGGGGGGGAGGAAACGCTTACAATGAGCAGTTCTTC. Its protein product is CASRGGGNAYNEQFF.

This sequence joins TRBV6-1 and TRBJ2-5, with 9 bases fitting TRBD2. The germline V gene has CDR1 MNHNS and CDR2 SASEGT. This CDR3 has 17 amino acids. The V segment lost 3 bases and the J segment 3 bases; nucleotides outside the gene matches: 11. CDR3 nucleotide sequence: TGTGCCAGCAGTGATTGGCGGGAGGGTAAGGTTGAAGAGACCCAGTACTTC. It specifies CASSDWREGKVEETQYF.

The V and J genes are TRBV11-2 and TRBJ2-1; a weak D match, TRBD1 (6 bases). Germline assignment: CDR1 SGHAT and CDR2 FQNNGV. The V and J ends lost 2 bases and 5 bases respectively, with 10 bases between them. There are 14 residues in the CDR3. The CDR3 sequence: CASSLFDRNNEQFF. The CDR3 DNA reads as TGTGCCAGCAGCTTATTCGACAGGAACAATGAGCAGTTCTTC.

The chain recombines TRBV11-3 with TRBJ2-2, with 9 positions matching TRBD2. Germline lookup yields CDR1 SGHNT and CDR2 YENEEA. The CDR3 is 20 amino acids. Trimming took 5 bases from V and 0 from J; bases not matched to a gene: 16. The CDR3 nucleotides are TGTGCCAGCAGCCAAAGCCATGTCTTAGCGGGAGAGGCGAACACCGGGGAGCTGTTTTTT. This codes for CASSQSHVLAGEANTGELFF.

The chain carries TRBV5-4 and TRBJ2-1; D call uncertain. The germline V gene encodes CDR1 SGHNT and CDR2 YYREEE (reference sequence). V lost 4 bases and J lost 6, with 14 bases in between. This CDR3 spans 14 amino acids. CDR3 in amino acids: CASSRPNVVNEQFF. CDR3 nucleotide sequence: TGTGCCAGCAGCCGACCCAATGTTGTCAATGAGCAGTTCTTC.

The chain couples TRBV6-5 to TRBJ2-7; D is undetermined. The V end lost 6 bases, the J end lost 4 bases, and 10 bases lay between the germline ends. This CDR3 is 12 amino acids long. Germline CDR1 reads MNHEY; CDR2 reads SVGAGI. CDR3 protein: CASRGSLYEQYF. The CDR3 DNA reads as TGTGCCAGCAGAGGCAGTTTATACGAGCAGTACTTC.

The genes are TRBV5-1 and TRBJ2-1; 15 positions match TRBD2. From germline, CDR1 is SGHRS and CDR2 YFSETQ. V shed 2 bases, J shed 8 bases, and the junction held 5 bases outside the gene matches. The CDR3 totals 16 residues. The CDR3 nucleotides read TGCGCCAGCAGCTTCGGACTAGCGGGAGGGCGCGATGAGCAGTTCTTC. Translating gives CASSFGLAGGRDEQFF.

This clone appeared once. The CDR3 region has the DNA TGTGCCAGCAGCAGACAGGACTACACTGAAGCTTTCTTT. This translates into CASSRQDYTEAFF. This chain uses TRBV21-1 with TRBJ1-1; the table assigns TRBD1, which was not confirmed against the DNA. TRBV21-1 is a recognized pseudogene. The CDR3 spans 13 residues.

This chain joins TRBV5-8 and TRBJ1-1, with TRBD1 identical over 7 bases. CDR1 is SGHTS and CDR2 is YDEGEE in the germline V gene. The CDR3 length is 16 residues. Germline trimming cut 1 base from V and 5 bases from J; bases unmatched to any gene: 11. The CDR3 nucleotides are TGTGCCAGCAGCTTGAGGCCACAGGGGCGAGATACTGAAGCTTTCTTT. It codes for CASSLRPQGRDTEAFF.